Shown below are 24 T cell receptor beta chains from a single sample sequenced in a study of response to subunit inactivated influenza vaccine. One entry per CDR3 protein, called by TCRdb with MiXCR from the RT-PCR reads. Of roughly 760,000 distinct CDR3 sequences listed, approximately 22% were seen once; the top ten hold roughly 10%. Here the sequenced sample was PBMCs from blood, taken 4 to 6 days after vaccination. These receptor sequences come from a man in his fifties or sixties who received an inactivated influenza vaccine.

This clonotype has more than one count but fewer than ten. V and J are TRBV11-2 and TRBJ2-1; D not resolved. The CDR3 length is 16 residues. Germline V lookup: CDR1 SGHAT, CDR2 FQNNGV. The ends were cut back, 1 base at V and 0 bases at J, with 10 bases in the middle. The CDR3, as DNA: TGTGCCAGCAGCTTAGGGGCTCGAAGCTCCTACAATGAGCAGTTCTTC. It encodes CASSLGARSSYNEQFF. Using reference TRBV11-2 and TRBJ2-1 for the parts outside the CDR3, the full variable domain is EAGVAQSPRYKIIEKRQSVAFWCNPISGHATLYWYQQILGQGPKLLIQFQNNGVVDDSQLPKDRFSAERLKGVDSTLKIQPAKLEDSAVYLCASSLGARSSYNEQFFGPGTRLTVL.

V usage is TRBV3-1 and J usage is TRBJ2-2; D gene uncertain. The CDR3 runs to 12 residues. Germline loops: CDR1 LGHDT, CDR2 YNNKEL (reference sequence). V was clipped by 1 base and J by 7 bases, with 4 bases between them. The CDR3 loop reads CASSQGIGELFF. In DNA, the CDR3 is TGTGCCAGCAGCCAAGGAATCGGGGAGCTGTTTTTT.

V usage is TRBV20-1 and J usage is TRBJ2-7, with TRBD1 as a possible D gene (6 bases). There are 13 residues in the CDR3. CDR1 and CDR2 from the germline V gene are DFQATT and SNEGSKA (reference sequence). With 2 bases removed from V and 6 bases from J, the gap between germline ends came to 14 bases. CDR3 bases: TGCAGTGCTAGAAACCGCCGGGACACCGAGCAGTACTTC. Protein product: CSARNRRDTEQYF.

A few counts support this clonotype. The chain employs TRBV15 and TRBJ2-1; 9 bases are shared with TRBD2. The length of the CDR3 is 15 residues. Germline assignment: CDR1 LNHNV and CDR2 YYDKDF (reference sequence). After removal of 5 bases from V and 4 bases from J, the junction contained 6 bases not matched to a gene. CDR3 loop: CATSVSGRGYNEQFF. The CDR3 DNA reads TGTGCCACCAGCGTTAGCGGGAGAGGATACAATGAGCAGTTCTTC. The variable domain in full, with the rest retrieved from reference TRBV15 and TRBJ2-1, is DAMVIQNPRYQVTQFGKPVTLSCSQTLNHNVMYWYQQKSSQAPKLLFHYYDKDFNNEADTPDNFQSRRPNTSFCFLDIRSPGLGDTAMYLCATSVSGRGYNEQFFGPGTRLTVL.

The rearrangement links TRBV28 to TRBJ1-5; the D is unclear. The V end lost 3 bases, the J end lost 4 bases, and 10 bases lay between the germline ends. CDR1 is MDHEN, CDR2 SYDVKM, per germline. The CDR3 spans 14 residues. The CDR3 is CASSFGSANQPQHF. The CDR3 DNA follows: TGTGCCAGCAGTTTTGGGTCAGCGAATCAGCCCCAGCATTTT.

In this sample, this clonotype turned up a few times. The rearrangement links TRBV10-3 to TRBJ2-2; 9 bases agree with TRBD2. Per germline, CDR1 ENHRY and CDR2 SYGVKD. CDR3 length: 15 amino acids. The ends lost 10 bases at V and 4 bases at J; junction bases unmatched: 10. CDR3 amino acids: CATTLSGSSTGELFF. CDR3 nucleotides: TGTGCCACCACGCTTAGCGGGAGCAGCACCGGGGAGCTGTTTTTT.

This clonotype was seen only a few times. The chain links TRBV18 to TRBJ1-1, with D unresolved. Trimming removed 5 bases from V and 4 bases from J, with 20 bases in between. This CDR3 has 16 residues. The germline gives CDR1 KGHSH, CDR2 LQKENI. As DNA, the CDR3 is TGTGCCAGCTCAGCGATAAATAGTGGGGAGGGCACTGAAGCTTTCTTT. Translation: CASSAINSGEGTEAFF.

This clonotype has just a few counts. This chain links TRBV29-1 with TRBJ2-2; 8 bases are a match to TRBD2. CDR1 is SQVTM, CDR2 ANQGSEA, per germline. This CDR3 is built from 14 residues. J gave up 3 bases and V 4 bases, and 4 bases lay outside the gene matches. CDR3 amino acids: CSVVAGFDTGELFF. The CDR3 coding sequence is TGCAGCGTTGTAGCGGGGTTCGACACCGGGGAGCTGTTTTTT.

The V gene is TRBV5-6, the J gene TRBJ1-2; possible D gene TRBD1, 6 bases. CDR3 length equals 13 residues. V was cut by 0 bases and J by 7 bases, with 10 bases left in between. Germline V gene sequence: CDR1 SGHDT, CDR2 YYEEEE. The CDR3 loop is CASSLDRAAGYTF. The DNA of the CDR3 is TGTGCCAGCAGCTTGGACAGGGCGGCTGGCTACACCTTC.

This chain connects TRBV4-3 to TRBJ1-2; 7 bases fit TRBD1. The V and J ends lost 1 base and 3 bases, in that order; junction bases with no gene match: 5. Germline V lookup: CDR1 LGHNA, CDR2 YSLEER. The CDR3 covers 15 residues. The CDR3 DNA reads TGCGCCAGCAGCCAAGTTAGACAGGGAGACTATGGCTACACCTTC. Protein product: CASSQVRQGDYGYTF.

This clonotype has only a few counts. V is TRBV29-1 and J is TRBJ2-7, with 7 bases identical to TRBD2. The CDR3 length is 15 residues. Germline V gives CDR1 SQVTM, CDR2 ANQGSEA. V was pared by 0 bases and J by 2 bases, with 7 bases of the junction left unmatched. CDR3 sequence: CSVEERRGWPYEQYF. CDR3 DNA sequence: TGCAGCGTTGAAGAACGGCGGGGGTGGCCCTACGAGCAGTACTTC.

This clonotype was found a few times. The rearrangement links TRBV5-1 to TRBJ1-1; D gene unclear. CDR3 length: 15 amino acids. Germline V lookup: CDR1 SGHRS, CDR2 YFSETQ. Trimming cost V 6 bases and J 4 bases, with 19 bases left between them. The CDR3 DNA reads TGCGCCAGCACCCCCACATTGGGAGGTAGCACTGAAGCTTTCTTT. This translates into CASTPTLGGSTEAFF.

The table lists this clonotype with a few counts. The CDR3 reads CASSFMAQRNEKLFF. DNA for the CDR3: TGTGCCAGCAGCTTTATGGCCCAGCGGAATGAAAAACTGTTTTTT. This chain links TRBV5-6 with TRBJ1-4; D remains ambiguous. The CDR3 length is 15 residues. With 2 bases removed from V and 5 bases from J, the gap between germline ends came to 13 bases. Germline V gives CDR1 SGHDT, CDR2 YYEEEE.

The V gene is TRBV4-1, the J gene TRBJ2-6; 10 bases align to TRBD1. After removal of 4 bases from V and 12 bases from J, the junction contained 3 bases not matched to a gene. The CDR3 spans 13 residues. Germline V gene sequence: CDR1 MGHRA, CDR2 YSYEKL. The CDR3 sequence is CASSRDRGGVLTF. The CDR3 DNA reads TGCGCCAGCAGCCGGGACAGGGGCGGCGTCCTGACTTTC.

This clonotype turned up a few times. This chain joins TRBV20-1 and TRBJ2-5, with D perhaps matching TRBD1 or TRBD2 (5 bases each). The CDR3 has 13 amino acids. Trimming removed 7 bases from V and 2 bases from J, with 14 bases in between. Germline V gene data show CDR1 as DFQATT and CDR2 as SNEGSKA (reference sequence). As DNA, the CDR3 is TGCAGTGTTCATCCGGGACGTCAAGAGACCCAGTACTTC. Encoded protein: CSVHPGRQETQYF.

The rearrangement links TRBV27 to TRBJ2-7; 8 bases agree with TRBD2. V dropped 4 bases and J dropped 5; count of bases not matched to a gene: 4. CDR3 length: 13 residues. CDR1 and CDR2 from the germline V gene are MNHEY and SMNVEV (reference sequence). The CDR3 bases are TGTGCCAGCAGTTGGGGACTAGGAAACGAGCAGTACTTC. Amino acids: CASSWGLGNEQYF.

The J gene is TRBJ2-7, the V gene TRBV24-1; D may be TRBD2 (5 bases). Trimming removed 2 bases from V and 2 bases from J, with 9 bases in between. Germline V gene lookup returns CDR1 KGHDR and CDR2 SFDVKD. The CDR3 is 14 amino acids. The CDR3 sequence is CATSDSSGTYEQYF. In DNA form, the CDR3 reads TGTGCCACCAGTGATTCCTCCGGGACCTACGAGCAGTACTTC.

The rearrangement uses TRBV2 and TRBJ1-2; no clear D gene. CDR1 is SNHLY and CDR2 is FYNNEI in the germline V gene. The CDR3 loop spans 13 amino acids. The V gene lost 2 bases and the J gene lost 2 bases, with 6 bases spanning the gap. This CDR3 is CASSERVNYGYTF. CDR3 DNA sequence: TGTGCCAGCAGTGAAAGGGTGAACTATGGCTACACCTTC.

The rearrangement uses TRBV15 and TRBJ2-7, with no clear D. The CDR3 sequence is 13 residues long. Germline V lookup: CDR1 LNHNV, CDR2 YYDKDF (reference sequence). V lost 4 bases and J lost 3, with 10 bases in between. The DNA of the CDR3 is TGTGCCACCAGCAATGAGTTTCTCTACGAGCAGTACTTC. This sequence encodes CATSNEFLYEQYF.

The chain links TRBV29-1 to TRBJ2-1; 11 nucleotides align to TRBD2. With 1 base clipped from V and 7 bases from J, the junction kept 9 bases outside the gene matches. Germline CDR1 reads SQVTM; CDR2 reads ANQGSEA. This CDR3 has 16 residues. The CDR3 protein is CSVEVAGLADLNEQFF. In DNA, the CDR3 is TGCAGCGTTGAAGTAGCGGGACTAGCGGATCTTAATGAGCAGTTCTTC.

This chain's CDR3 is CASSSGTAGANVLTF. The CDR3 region has the DNA TGCGCCAGCAGCTCTGGGACGGCTGGGGCCAACGTCCTGACTTTC. V and J are TRBV5-1 and TRBJ2-6, with D perhaps matching TRBD1 or TRBD2 (5 bases each). From germline, CDR1 is SGHRS and CDR2 YFSETQ. Between the trimmed V and J ends, which lost 3 bases and 2 bases, there was a span of 9 bases. The CDR3 has 15 residues.

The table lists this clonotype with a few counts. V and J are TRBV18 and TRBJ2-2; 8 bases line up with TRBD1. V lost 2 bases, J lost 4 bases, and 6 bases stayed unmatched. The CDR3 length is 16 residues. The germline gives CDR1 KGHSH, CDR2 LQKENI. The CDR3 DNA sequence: TGTGCCAGCTCACCATCCCCAGGACAGGGCACCGGGGAGCTGTTTTTT. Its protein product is CASSPSPGQGTGELFF.

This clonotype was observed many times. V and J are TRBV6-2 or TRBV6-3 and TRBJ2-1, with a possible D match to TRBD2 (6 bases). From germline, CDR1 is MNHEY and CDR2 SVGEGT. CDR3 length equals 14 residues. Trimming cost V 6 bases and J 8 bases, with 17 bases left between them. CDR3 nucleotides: TGTGCCAGCAGCCTTGGGGGGTTTGTCGATGAGCAGTTCTTC. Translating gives CASSLGGFVDEQFF.

CDR3 DNA sequence: TGTGCCACCAGCTGGGGGCGCGGGGAAGAGACCCAGTACTTC. Protein product: CATSWGRGEETQYF. The chain recombines TRBV15 with TRBJ2-5; D may correspond to TRBD1 or TRBD2 (6 bases each). Germline CDR1 LNHNV, CDR2 YYDKDF (reference sequence). V was pared by 5 bases and J by 3 bases, with 13 bases between. The CDR3 sequence is 14 residues long. Full variable domain (missing parts from reference TRBV15 and TRBJ2-5): DAMVIQNPRYQVTQFGKPVTLSCSQTLNHNVMYWYQQKSSQAPKLLFHYYDKDFNNEADTPDNFQSRRPNTSFCFLDIRSPGLGDTAMYLCATSWGRGEETQYFGPGTRLLVL.